A selection of T cell receptor beta chains follows, all from one sample in a study of T cells in Graves' hyperthyroidism and ophthalmopathy. TCRdb called the multiplex PCR reads again in MiXCR, with one record for every CDR3 protein. Here the sample spans 600,000 to 800,000 distinct CDR3 sequences, 30% to 40% being singletons. The specimen sequenced was blood. Receptor source: a woman aged 40 to 50 with Graves' hyperthyroidism. The CDR3 runs from the conserved cysteine through the conserved F or W. D genes are given only for firm matches. Expanded clones are given a class, and other clones once, few, many or no size at all.

v_call	j_call	clone_size	d_call	cdr3_aa	cdr3_nt
TRBV24-1	TRBJ2-2	many	TRBD2	CATSDSGGLAGLAGELFF	TGTGCCACCAGTGATTCGGGGGGACTAGCGGGATTGGCCGGGGAGCTGTTTTTT
TRBV6-5	TRBJ2-5	many	TRBD1	CASSGQDLQETQYF	TGTGCCAGCAGCGGACAGGACCTACAAGAGACCCAGTACTTC
TRBV29-1	TRBJ2-5	NA	TRBD2	CSVGTSRIQTQYF	TGCAGCGTGGGGACTAGCCGGATTCAGACCCAGTACTTC
TRBV10-3	TRBJ1-2	NA	TRBD1	CAISQLSDRGPYGYTF	TGTGCCATCAGTCAACTATCGGACAGGGGGCCGTATGGCTACACCTTC
TRBV6-2/TRBV6-3	TRBJ2-7	NA	NA	CACHSPEAYEQYF	TGTGCCTGCCACTCTCCCGAGGCCTACGAGCAGTACTTC
TRBV4-1	TRBJ1-1	NA	NA	CASSQDPMGFRGAFF	TGCGCCAGCAGCCAAGATCCTATGGGGTTCCGCGGAGCTTTCTTT
TRBV29-1	TRBJ1-6	many	NA	CSVSDSSYNSPLHF	TGCAGCGTTTCGGACAGCTCCTATAATTCACCCCTCCACTTT
TRBV7-8	TRBJ1-5	many	TRBD1	CASSKTGGTPQHF	TGTGCCAGCAGTAAAACAGGGGGCACACCCCAGCATTTT
TRBV2	TRBJ1-1	NA	NA	CASREEGGMNTEAFF	TGTGCCAGCAGGGAAGAGGGTGGAATGAACACTGAAGCTTTCTTT
TRBV2	TRBJ2-5	many	TRBD2	CASTKGAGGKQETQYF	TGTGCCAGCACCAAAGGAGCGGGAGGGAAACAAGAGACCCAGTACTTC
TRBV4-2	TRBJ2-7	many	TRBD1	CASSLDRTYEQYF	TGTGCCAGCAGCTTGGACAGGACCTACGAGCAGTACTTC
TRBV12-3/TRBV12-4	TRBJ2-7	NA	TRBD1	CASRTQGAYNEQYF	TGTGCCAGCAGGACACAGGGGGCCTACAATGAGCAGTACTTC
TRBV10-3	TRBJ2-2	few	TRBD1	CAISEKVDRGELFF	TGTGCCATCAGTGAGAAAGTGGACAGGGGGGAGCTGTTTTTT
TRBV20-1	TRBJ2-7	many	NA	CSARDRGYEQYF	TGCAGTGCTAGAGATCGAGGATACGAGCAGTACTTC
TRBV10-1	TRBJ1-5	NA	NA	CAWSAGENQPQHF	TGTGCCTGGAGTGCAGGGGAAAATCAGCCCCAGCATTTT
TRBV4-1	TRBJ1-2	few	NA	CASSQVLSYGYTF	TGCGCCAGCAGCCAAGTTCTGAGCTATGGCTACACCTTC
TRBV11-1	TRBJ2-7	NA	NA	CASSSGVRPSEQYF	TGTGCCAGCAGCTCAGGTGTCCGTCCCAGCGAGCAGTACTTC
TRBV10-3	TRBJ1-5	many	NA	CAMQENSNQPQHF	TGTGCCATGCAGGAGAATAGCAATCAGCCCCAGCATTTT
TRBV12-3/TRBV12-4	TRBJ2-2	NA	NA	CASSSTDGELFF	TGTGCCAGCAGTTCAACGGACGGGGAGCTGTTTTTT
TRBV6-1	TRBJ2-7	NA	NA	CASSRSSNEQYF	TGTGCCAGCAGTAGAAGCAGCAACGAGCAGTACTTC
TRBV12-3/TRBV12-4	TRBJ2-5	NA	TRBD2	CTSRSAGGLETQYF	TGTACCAGCAGGTCAGCGGGGGGGCTCGAGACCCAGTACTTC
TRBV9	TRBJ1-6	many	NA	CASSASNSPLHF	TGTGCCAGCAGCGCCTCAAATTCACCCCTCCACTTT
TRBV15	TRBJ1-4	few	NA	CATSGRHPEKLFF	TGTGCCACCAGCGGAAGACACCCAGAAAAACTGTTTTTT
TRBV2	TRBJ2-3	few	NA	CASSEDRNTQYF	TGTGCCAGCAGTGAAGATCGAAATACGCAGTATTTT
TRBV4-3	TRBJ1-6	NA	NA	CASSRRQTSSYNSPLHF	TGCGCCAGCAGCCGAAGACAGACGAGCTCCTATAATTCACCCCTCCACTTT
TRBV14	TRBJ2-7	few	NA	CASSSRTGTQSTYEQYF	TGTGCCAGCAGCTCTCGCACCGGGACACAGAGCACCTACGAGCAGTACTTC
TRBV7-2	TRBJ1-2	many	NA	CASSLRDTNYGYTF	TGTGCCAGCAGCTTGAGGGACACTAACTATGGCTACACCTTC
TRBV2	TRBJ1-5	many	TRBD1	CASRSGTGEANQPQHF	TGTGCCAGCAGGTCCGGGACAGGGGAAGCCAATCAGCCCCAGCATTTT
TRBV30	TRBJ1-5	NA	NA	CAWTAWGSNQPQHF	TGTGCCTGGACTGCCTGGGGTAGCAATCAGCCCCAGCATTTT
TRBV25-1	TRBJ2-1	NA	NA	CARSGYNEQFF	TGTGCCAGATCCGGCTACAATGAGCAGTTCTTC
TRBV6-1	TRBJ2-7	NA	TRBD2	CASRTGTSGIRAYEQYF	TGTGCCAGCAGAACGGGGACTAGCGGGATTCGCGCCTACGAGCAGTACTTC
TRBV10-3	TRBJ1-5	NA	TRBD1	CAISQRQGSNQPQHF	TGTGCCATCAGTCAGCGACAGGGTAGCAATCAGCCCCAGCATTTT
TRBV7-2	TRBJ2-2	NA	TRBD2	CASSLDFAGEHRELFF	TGTGCCAGCAGCTTAGATTTTGCGGGGGAGCACCGGGAGCTGTTTTTT
TRBV20-1	TRBJ2-7	many	NA	CSASRDRAYEQYF	TGCAGTGCTAGCAGGGACCGAGCCTACGAGCAGTACTTC
TRBV20-1	TRBJ2-7	NA	NA	CSASSTANSYEQYF	TGCAGTGCTAGTAGCACAGCTAACTCCTACGAGCAGTACTTC
TRBV6-5	TRBJ2-7	NA	TRBD1	CASRRDQGVREQYF	TGTGCCAGCAGGAGGGACCAGGGGGTGAGGGAGCAGTACTTC
TRBV11-2	TRBJ2-7	many	NA	CASSAVAYEQYF	TGTGCCAGCAGCGCGGTGGCATACGAGCAGTACTTC
TRBV7-2	TRBJ2-3	few	NA	CASLLADTQYF	TGCGCCAGCCTCCTCGCAGATACGCAGTATTTT
TRBV20-1	TRBJ2-5	many	TRBD1	CSAAGTESSRTQYF	TGCAGTGCTGCCGGGACAGAGTCTTCCCGGACCCAGTACTTC
TRBV6-1	TRBJ2-2	NA	NA	CASSETRNTGELFF	TGTGCCAGCAGTGAAACAAGGAACACCGGGGAGCTGTTTTTT
TRBV29-1	TRBJ1-1	few	NA	CSVDDGGPEAFF	TGCAGCGTTGACGACGGGGGGCCTGAAGCTTTCTTT
TRBV18	TRBJ2-5	few	NA	CASSSSTFQETQYF	TGTGCCAGCTCATCCTCGACCTTTCAAGAGACCCAGTACTTC
TRBV7-2	TRBJ2-4	few	TRBD2	CASSSQAGILAKNIQYF	TGTGCCAGCAGCTCTCAAGCGGGGATTCTAGCCAAAAACATTCAGTACTTC